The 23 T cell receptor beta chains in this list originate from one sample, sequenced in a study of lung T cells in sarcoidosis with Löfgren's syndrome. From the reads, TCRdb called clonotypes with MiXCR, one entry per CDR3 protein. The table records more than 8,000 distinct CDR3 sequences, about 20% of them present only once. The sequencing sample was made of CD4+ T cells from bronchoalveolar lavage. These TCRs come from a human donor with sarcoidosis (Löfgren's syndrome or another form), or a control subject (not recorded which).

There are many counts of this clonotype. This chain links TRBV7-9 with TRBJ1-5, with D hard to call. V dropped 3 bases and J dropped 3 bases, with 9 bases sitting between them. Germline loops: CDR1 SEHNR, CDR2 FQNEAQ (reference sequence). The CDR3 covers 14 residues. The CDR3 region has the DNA TGTGCCAGCAGCTTCTCGGCACCCAATCAGCCCCAGCATTTT. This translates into CASSFSAPNQPQHF.

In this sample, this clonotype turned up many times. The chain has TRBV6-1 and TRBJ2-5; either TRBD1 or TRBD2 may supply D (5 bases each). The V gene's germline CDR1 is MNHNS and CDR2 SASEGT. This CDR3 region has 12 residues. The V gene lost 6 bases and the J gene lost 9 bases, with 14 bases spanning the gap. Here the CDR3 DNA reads TGTGCCAGCAGCAGGCCCGGGACGGCCCAGTACTTC. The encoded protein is CASSRPGTAQYF.

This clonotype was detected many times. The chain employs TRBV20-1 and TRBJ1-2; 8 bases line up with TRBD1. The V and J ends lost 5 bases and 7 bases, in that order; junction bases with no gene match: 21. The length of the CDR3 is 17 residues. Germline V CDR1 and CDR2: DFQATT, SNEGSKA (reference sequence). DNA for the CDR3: TGCAGTGCTCCAGTGACGTCGTGGCAGGGGGCCTCGTTTGGCTACACCTTC. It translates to CSAPVTSWQGASFGYTF.

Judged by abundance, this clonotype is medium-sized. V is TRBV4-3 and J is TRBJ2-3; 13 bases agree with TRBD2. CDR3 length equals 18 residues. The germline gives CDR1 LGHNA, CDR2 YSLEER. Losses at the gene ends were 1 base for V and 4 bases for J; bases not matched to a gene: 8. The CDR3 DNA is TGCGCCAGCAGCCAAGGACTAACTAGCGGGGGGGCCGCAGATACGCAGTATTTT. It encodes CASSQGLTSGGAADTQYF.

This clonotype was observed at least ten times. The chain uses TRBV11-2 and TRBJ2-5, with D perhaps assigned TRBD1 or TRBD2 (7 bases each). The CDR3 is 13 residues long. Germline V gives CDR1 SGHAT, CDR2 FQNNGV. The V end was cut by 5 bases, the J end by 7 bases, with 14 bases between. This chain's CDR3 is CASSQGGPGTQYF. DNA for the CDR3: TGTGCCAGCAGCCAGGGGGGGCCCGGGACCCAGTACTTC.

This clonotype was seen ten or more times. The CDR3 loop reads CASSPGQSAYNEQFF. DNA of the CDR3: TGTGCCAGCAGCCCGGGACAGAGCGCTTACAATGAGCAGTTCTTC. V is TRBV2 and J is TRBJ2-1; 7 bases are shared with TRBD1. CDR1 is SNHLY, CDR2 FYNNEI, per germline. CDR3 length equals 15 residues. The J segment lost 4 bases and the V segment lost 6 bases, leaving 9 bases of the junction unmatched.

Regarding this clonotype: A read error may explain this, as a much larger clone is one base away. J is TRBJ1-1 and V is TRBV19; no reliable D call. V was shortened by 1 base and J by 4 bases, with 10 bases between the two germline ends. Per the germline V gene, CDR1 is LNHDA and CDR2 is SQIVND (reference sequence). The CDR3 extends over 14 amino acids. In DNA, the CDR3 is TGTGCCAGTAGTATAGGCAGCCTGAGCACTGAAGCTTTCTTT. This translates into CASSIGSLSTEAFF.

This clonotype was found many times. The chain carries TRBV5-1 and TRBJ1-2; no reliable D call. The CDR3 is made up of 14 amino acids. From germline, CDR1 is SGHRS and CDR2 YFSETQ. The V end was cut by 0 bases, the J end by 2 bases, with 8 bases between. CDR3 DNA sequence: TGCGCCAGCAGCTTGGTTGGAGGGAACTATGGCTACACCTTC. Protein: CASSLVGGNYGYTF.

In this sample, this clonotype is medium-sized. The CDR3 region is CASRRGTDSPLHF. The DNA of the CDR3 is TGTGCCAGTAGAAGGGGTACGGATTCACCCCTCCACTTT. The V call is TRBV25-1, the J call TRBJ1-6; possibly TRBD1 for D (5 bases). V lost 9 bases and J lost 8, with 14 bases in between. This CDR3 contains 13 residues. Germline V gene sequence: CDR1 MGHDK, CDR2 SYGVNS.

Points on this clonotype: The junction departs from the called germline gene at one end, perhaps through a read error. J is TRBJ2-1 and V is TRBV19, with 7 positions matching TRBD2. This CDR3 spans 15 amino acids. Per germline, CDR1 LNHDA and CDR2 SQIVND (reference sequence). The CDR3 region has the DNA TGTGCCAGTAGTGAGCCTAGCGGCAGTGAGTTGGATGAGCAATTC. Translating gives CASSEPSGSELDEQF.

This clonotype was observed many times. In nucleotides, the CDR3 is TGTGCCATCAGCCAGAATGTAGGGGCTGGAAACACCATATATTTT. Residues: CAISQNVGAGNTIYF. The gene calls are TRBV10-3 and TRBJ1-3; possibly TRBD1 for D (5 bases). The CDR3 runs 15 residues. Germline CDR1 ENHRY, CDR2 SYGVKD. Trimming stripped 6 bases from V and 2 bases from J, with 14 bases between.

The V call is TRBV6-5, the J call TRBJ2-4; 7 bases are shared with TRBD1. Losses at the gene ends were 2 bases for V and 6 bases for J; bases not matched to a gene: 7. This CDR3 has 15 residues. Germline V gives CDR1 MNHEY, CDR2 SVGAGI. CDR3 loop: CASSYEGAGRNIQYF. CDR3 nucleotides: TGTGCCAGCAGTTACGAGGGGGCTGGCAGAAACATTCAGTACTTC.

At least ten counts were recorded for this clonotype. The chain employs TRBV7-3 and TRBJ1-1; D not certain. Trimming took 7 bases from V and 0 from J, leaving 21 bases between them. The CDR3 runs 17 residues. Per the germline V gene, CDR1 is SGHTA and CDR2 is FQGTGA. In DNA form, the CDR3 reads TGTGCCAGCACCTACCGGCGCCCGGGTTACATGAACACTGAAGCTTTCTTT. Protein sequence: CASTYRRPGYMNTEAFF.

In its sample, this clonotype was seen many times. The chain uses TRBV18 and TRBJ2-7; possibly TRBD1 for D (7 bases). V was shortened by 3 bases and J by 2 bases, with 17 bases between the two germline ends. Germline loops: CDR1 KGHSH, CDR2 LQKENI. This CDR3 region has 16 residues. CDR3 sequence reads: CASSPLSGGGTYEQYF. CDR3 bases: TGTGCCAGCTCACCCCTATCAGGGGGAGGAACCTACGAGCAGTACTTC.

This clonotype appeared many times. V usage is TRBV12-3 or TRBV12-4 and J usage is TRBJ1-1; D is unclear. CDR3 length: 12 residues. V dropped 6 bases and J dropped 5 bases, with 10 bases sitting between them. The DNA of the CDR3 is TGTGCCAGCAGCCGGGCGCGGACTGAAGCTTTCTTT. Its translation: CASSRARTEAFF.

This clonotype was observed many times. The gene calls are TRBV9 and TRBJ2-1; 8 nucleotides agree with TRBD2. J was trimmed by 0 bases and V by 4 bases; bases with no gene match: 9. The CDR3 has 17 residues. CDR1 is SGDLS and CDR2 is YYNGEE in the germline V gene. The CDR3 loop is CASSPAGGHRSYNEQFF. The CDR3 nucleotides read TGTGCCAGCAGCCCTGCGGGGGGCCATCGCTCCTACAATGAGCAGTTCTTC.

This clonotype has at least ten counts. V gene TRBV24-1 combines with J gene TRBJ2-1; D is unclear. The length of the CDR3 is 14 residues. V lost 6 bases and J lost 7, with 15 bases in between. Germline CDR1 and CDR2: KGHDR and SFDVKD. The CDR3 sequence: CATSHLVGSNEQFF. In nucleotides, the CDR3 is TGTGCCACCAGTCACCTTGTGGGAAGTAATGAGCAGTTCTTC.

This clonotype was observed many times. CDR3 in DNA: TGTGCCAGCAGTAAGACCCTTCAAGGAGTTGCGTTCTTC. Translation gives CASSKTLQGVAFF. V and J are TRBV6-1 and TRBJ2-1; D is uncertain. CDR3 length equals 13 residues. Germline CDR1 reads MNHNS; CDR2 reads SASEGT. V was trimmed by 5 bases and J by 15 bases, leaving 20 bases between them.

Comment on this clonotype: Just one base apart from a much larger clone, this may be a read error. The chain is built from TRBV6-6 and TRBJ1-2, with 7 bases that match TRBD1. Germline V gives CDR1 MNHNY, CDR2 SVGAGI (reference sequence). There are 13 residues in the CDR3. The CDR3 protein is CASGYRDSYGYTF. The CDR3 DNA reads TGTGCCAGCGGTTACCGGGACAGCTATGGCTACACCTTC.

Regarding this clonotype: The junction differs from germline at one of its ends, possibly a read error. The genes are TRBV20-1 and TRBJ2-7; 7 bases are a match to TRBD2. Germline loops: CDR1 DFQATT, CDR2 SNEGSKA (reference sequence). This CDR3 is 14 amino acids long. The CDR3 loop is CSVETGTNLHEQCF. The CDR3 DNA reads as TGCAGTGTTGAGACCGGGACTAACCTCCACGAGCAGTGCTTC.

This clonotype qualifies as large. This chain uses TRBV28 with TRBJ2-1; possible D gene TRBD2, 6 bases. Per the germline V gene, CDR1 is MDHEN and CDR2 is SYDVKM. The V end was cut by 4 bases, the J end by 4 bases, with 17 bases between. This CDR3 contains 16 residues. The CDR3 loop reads CASSSPGREVYNEQFF. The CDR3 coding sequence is TGTGCCAGCAGTTCGCCCGGGAGAGAAGTATACAATGAGCAGTTCTTC.

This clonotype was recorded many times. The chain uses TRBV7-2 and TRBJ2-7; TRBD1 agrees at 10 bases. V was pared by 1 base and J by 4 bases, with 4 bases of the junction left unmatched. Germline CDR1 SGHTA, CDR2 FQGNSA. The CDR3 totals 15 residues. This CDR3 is CASSLGQGAAYEQYF. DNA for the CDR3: TGTGCCAGCAGCTTAGGACAGGGGGCGGCATACGAGCAGTACTTC.

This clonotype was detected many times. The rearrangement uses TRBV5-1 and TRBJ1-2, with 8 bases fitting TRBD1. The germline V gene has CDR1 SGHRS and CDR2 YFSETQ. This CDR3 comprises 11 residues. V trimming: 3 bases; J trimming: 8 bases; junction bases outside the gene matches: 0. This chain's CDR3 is CASSSGGGYTF. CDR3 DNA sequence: TGCGCCAGCAGCTCAGGGGGCGGCTACACCTTC.